Listed below are T cell receptor beta chains from one sample, sequenced in a study of identical twins. TCRdb ran MiXCR on the 5' RACE reads and lists one entry per CDR3 protein. The repertoire holds some 600,000 distinct CDR3 sequences, with roughly 6.6% as singletons. Another study also made use of these data, one on yellow fever vaccine responses in identical twins.

The material sequenced was PBMCs. These receptors were obtained from a woman between 18 and 30 years old in good health. Both conserved end residues are part of each CDR3.

16	TRBJ2-3	TRBV12-3/TRBV12-4	CASSEGGPSGSDTQYF
14	TRBJ2-5	TRBV11-2	CASSISGGKETQYF
14	TRBJ2-1	TRBV24-1	CATSDLSSYDEQFF
14	TRBJ2-3	TRBV4-1	CASSQHTDTETQYF
14	TRBJ2-7	TRBV29-1	CSVDPRGAGDEQYF
13	TRBJ2-7	TRBV10-3	CATIAGAPYEQYF
19	TRBJ1-5	TRBV7-8	CASSLSSGQGPIEDQPQHF
15	TRBJ2-7	TRBV20-1	CSATKLAGASYEQYF
12	TRBJ1-1	TRBV25-1	CASSRITSEAFF
12	TRBJ1-1	TRBV4-1	CASSSSMAEAFF